This TCR beta chain was recorded in a study of blood T cell repertoires in COVID-19 (dated by TCRdb to the early 2020s). Turning to the overall study: The collaborator samples originated in the United States, Italy and Spain and spanned the acute and convalescent phases of COVID-19. The material from the prospective study consisted of cDNA or gDNA derived from T cells, B-cell-depleted T cells, or PBMCs. Deeply sampled blood TCRbeta repertoires from subjects exposed to, actively infected with, or recovered from COVID-19 were included in the dataset. The repertoires were released in a freely available public database meant as a resource for research on the immune response to SARS-CoV-2. Samples came from the ongoing ImmuneRACE study (first 160 participants) plus 1,254 subjects from 6 global collaborators. A de-identified subject ID, COVID-19 status, age in years and sex were almost always included in the sample metadata. Where available, HLA class I and class II types were obtained from metadata supplied by the sample provider rather than from assay-based typing. The paper's findings and limits, for the study overall: The quantity of clinical and demographic metadata differed by source and by participant and was supplied without curation.

CDR3 length: 14 amino acids, cysteine to phenylalanine. Here the CDR3 DNA is all that survives: 42 bases in frame from base 1. Relative to germline, V is 0 bases shorter and J is 4 bases shorter, with 9 bases between their ends. The germline V gene sets CDR1 to LGHNA and CDR2 to YSLEER. In Seattle, one collaborating source enrolled patients while the infection was active and tracked those patients longitudinally over the course of disease. Whole blood was collected in K2EDTA tubes by collaborating institutions according to the institutions' own protocols. Collaborator samples were shipped for TCRbeta analysis as frozen whole blood, isolated PBMCs, or DNA extracted from either sample type. In regard to this clone: Its antigen has not been determined. Base qualities are missing; no much larger clone stands one base away.

The immunoSEQ Assay, a bias-controlled multiplex PCR, was used to amplify TCRbeta CDR3 regions from genomic DNA. Per the original workflow: The number of nucleated cells in each sample was estimated from the amplification of reference gene primers within the assay. To quantify the absolute abundance of each unique TCRbeta CDR3 rearrangement, sequence reads were collapsed and filtered. For each sample, productive Simpson clonality was calculated by taking the square root of Simpson's diversity index across productive rearrangements. Here the immuneACCESS table is served through TCRdb, limited to in-frame sequences with V and J called. Missing clones are a known gap in these copies; in checked studies unresolved V genes cover under half, and the rest lacks a known reason. V and J calls and clone size come straight from that table; D and trimming were deduced from the DNA. This sample holds 250,000 to 350,000 clones; approximately 84% were observed only once. Clones ranked in the top ten supply about 1.5% of the sample.

The sequence was obtained from a human donor with COVID-19, enrolled during active disease. The donor label of this sample is uncertain. The sequencing sample was made of peripheral blood. This sequence uses TRBV4-3 and TRBJ1-2, with the D gene too uncertain to name. The CDR3 loop reads CASSQDVSIYGYTF. The DNA is TGCGCCAGCAGCCAAGATGTGAGCATCTATGGCTACACCTTC.